Below are 12 T cell receptor beta chains sequenced from a single sample in a study of blood T cell repertoires in COVID-19. The data were produced by immunoSEQ multiplex PCR, yet TCRdb's version contains in-frame clones alone and is incomplete. The repertoire consists of under 15,000 clones, with 88% occurring once and the leading ten covering 29%. Source material: peripheral blood. The receptors shown here come from a human donor in a cohort sampled during active COVID-19.

The chain recombines TRBV28 with TRBJ2-7; 8 bases match TRBD1. The CDR3 is 16 amino acids. V lost 6 bases and J lost 3; bases outside the gene matches: 13. Germline V gene sequence: CDR1 MDHEN, CDR2 SYDVKM. CDR3 coding DNA: TGTGCCAGCAGCCGGGGAGTGACAGGGGACCTCTACGAGCAGTACTTC. Protein sequence: CASSRGVTGDLYEQYF.

V and J are TRBV9 and TRBJ2-1, with D possibly matching TRBD2 (5 bases). This CDR3 contains 15 residues. Trimming took 3 bases from V and 9 from J, leaving 19 bases between them. In germline, CDR1 is SGDLS, CDR2 YYNGEE. The CDR3 sequence: CASSAPGNSGREQFF. The CDR3 bases are TGTGCCAGCAGCGCCCCGGGAAACTCCGGACGTGAGCAGTTCTTC. The whole variable domain, remainder taken from reference TRBV9 and TRBJ2-1, is DSGVTQTPKHLITATGQRVTLRCSPRSGDLSVYWYQQSLDQGLQFLIQYYNGEERAKGNILERFSAQQFPDLHSELNLSSLELGDSALYFCASSAPGNSGREQFFGPGTRLTVL.

The CDR3 bases are TGTGCCAGCAGTTTAAAACGCCCCGGGACATCGCGTTCCTACGAGCAGTACTTC. This translates into CASSLKRPGTSRSYEQYF. The genes are TRBV27 and TRBJ2-7, with D perhaps matching TRBD1 (6 bases). V lost 2 bases to trimming and J lost 1 base, with 21 bases between them. The CDR3 covers 18 residues. Germline values: CDR1 MNHEY, CDR2 SMNVEV (reference sequence).

The V call is TRBV20-1, the J call TRBJ2-3, with 7 bases that match TRBD1. This CDR3 region has 14 residues. V was clipped by 3 bases and J by 5 bases; unmatched bases: 8. Germline values: CDR1 DFQATT, CDR2 SNEGSKA (reference sequence). The CDR3 region is CSASGQGVVDTQYF. The CDR3, as DNA: TGCAGTGCTAGTGGGCAGGGGGTGGTAGATACGCAGTATTTT.

This clone was recorded once. The chain carries TRBV3-1 (or the pseudogene TRBV3-2) and TRBJ1-6; D is uncertain. The CDR3 sequence is 15 residues long. Germline CDR1 and CDR2: LGHDT and YNNKEL (reference sequence). Trimming cost V 4 bases and J 6 bases, with 13 bases left between them. CDR3 DNA: TGTGCCAGCAGCCCTTCGGGAAGCTTTAATTCACCCCTCCACTTT. The encoded protein is CASSPSGSFNSPLHF.

The gene calls are TRBV7-3 and TRBJ2-1, with D possibly TRBD2 on 6 matching bases. Germline lookup yields CDR1 SGHTA and CDR2 FQGTGA. Trimming took off 4 bases at V and 3 bases at J, with 10 bases between the two ends. CDR3 size: 14 residues. The CDR3 here is CASSSGSGYNEQFF. CDR3 DNA sequence: TGTGCCAGCAGCTCGGGTAGCGGCTACAATGAGCAGTTCTTC.

In the case of this clone: Compared with germline, one end of the junction differs, possibly owing to a read error. V and J are TRBV4-2 and TRBJ2-3; TRBD2 aligns across 10 bases. CDR3 length equals 17 residues. Germline loops: CDR1 LGHNA, CDR2 YNFKEQ. As DNA, the CDR3 is TGTGCCAGCAGCCAAAAAACGAGCGGGGGGGCGGCAGATACGCAGTGTTTT. As protein: CASSQKTSGGAADTQCF.

This chain joins TRBV7-3 and TRBJ2-1, with TRBD2 matching 8 bases. Trimming cost V 1 base and J 5 bases; bases outside gene matches: 7. Germline CDR1 is SGHTA and CDR2 is FQGTGA. The CDR3 has 16 amino acids. CDR3 protein: CASSLKGGAGDNEQFF. CDR3 sequence (DNA): TGTGCCAGCAGCTTAAAAGGGGGAGCGGGGGACAATGAGCAGTTCTTC. Together with reference TRBV7-3 and TRBJ2-1, the CDR3 gives the full variable domain: GAGVSQTPSNKVTEKGKYVELRCDPISGHTALYWYRQSLGQGPEFLIYFQGTGAADDSGLPNDRFFAVRPEGSVSTLKIQRTERGDSAVYLCASSLKGGAGDNEQFFGPGTRLTVL.

The chain joins TRBV6-4 to TRBJ2-2; D unresolved. CDR1 is MRHNA and CDR2 is SNTAGT in the germline V gene. V was clipped by 6 bases and J by 6 bases, with 8 bases between them. The CDR3 has 12 residues. The CDR3 nucleotides are TGTGCCAGCAGGGCGGTTCCCGGGGAGCTGTTTTTT. This gives the protein CASRAVPGELFF.

The chain links TRBV6-5 to TRBJ2-7; TRBD1 aligns across 10 bases. CDR3 size: 14 residues. In germline, CDR1 is MNHEY, CDR2 SVGAGI. Trimming removed 0 bases from V and 5 bases from J; junction bases left unmatched: 1. CDR3 sequence (DNA): TGTGCCAGCAGTTACTCGGGACAGGGGAACGAGCAGTACTTC. This codes for CASSYSGQGNEQYF.

The chain joins TRBV19 to TRBJ1-5; D is unclear. The CDR3 has 14 residues. V gave up 3 bases and J gave up 0 bases, with 6 bases separating them. Germline V gene data show CDR1 as LNHDA and CDR2 as SQIVND (reference sequence). The CDR3 nucleotides are TGTGCCAGTAGTATGTTTATTAGCAATCAGCCCCAGCATTTT. Translation: CASSMFISNQPQHF.

The J gene is TRBJ2-7, the V gene TRBV2, with a tentative D call TRBD1 (6 bases). This CDR3 is 16 amino acids long. The germline V gene has CDR1 SNHLY and CDR2 FYNNEI. Trimming took off 6 bases at V and 4 bases at J, with 22 bases between the two ends. The CDR3 coding sequence is TGTGCCAGCAGAGATGTCGCAGGGGCCGCGTCATACGAGCAGTACTTC. It is translated as CASRDVAGAASYEQYF.